One sample yielded the 25 T cell receptor beta chains listed below, sequenced in a study of beta chain features in type 1 diabetes. Regarding the study as a whole: Shorter TCRB CDR3s, moderately but significantly so, were found in Type 1 diabetes patients in all four CD4+ subsets.

The study reverse transcribed the entire isolated RNA, so it sequenced expressed TCRB transcripts. Here immunoSEQ multiplex PCR was the method, and the copy in TCRdb shows in-frame clones only, minus some. The sample records 150,000 to 200,000 clones, approximately 62% being singletons. These receptors are not linked to any known antigen. Sequenced input: naive CD4+ T cells from blood. Receptors were obtained from a man in his thirties or forties with type 1 diabetes.

The gene calls are TRBV6-6 and TRBJ2-7; TRBD2 agrees at 9 bases. Losses at the gene ends were 1 base for V and 7 bases for J; bases not matched to a gene: 8. Germline V gene sequence: CDR1 MNHNY, CDR2 SVGAGI (reference sequence). The CDR3 runs 15 residues. The CDR3 sequence is CASSYFSGGEGEQYF. CDR3 DNA sequence: TGTGCCAGCAGTTACTTTAGCGGGGGCGAGGGGGAGCAGTACTTC.

This rearrangement joins TRBV7-2 to TRBJ1-6, with a weak D call TRBD1 (5 bases). V was trimmed by 4 bases and J by 10 bases, leaving 20 bases between them. The CDR3 consists of 16 residues. Germline lookup yields CDR1 SGHTA and CDR2 FQGNSA. CDR3 in amino acids: CASSSQPPRDGSPLHF. DNA for the CDR3: TGTGCCAGCAGCTCCCAACCCCCCAGGGATGGGTCACCCCTCCACTTT. Full variable domain (remainder filled in from reference TRBV7-2 and TRBJ1-6): GAGVSQSPSNKVTEKGKDVELRCDPISGHTALYWYRQSLGQGLEFLIYFQGNSAPDKSGLPSDRFSAERTGGSVSTLTIQRTQQEDSAVYLCASSSQPPRDGSPLHFGNGTRLTVT.

The CDR3, as DNA: TGTGCCAGCGGACTAGACTATGGCTACACCTTC. This gives the protein CASGLDYGYTF. The chain is built from TRBV7-9 and TRBJ1-2; no clear D gene. The CDR3 totals 11 residues. Germline lookup yields CDR1 SEHNR and CDR2 FQNEAQ (reference sequence). Trimming took 8 bases from V and 3 from J, leaving 7 bases between them.

Note on this clone: At the DNA level, this CDR3 is encoded by other sequences in the same sample as well. V is TRBV9 and J is TRBJ2-7, with 7 bases that match TRBD1. V was pared by 0 bases and J by 0 bases, with 3 bases of the junction left unmatched. The germline CDR1 and CDR2 sequences are SGDLS and YYNGEE. The CDR3 spans 15 residues. The CDR3 DNA is TGTGCCAGCAGCGTAGAGGGGGACAGCTCCTACGAGCAGTACTTC. Translating it yields CASSVEGDSSYEQYF.

In this sample, this clone turned up once. The chain couples TRBV7-2 to TRBJ1-1; D remains unclear. CDR1 SGHTA and CDR2 FQGNSA come from the germline V gene. Trimming took off 4 bases at V and 0 bases at J, with 6 bases between the two ends. The CDR3 is 13 amino acids. The CDR3 bases are TGTGCCAGCAGCTCTACAGTGAACACTGAAGCTTTCTTT. Protein: CASSSTVNTEAFF. The full variable domain, its missing parts supplied by reference TRBV7-2 and TRBJ1-1, is GAGVSQSPSNKVTEKGKDVELRCDPISGHTALYWYRQSLGQGLEFLIYFQGNSAPDKSGLPSDRFSAERTGGSVSTLTIQRTQQEDSAVYLCASSSTVNTEAFFGQGTRLTVV.

The chain joins TRBV19 to TRBJ1-3, with D maybe TRBD1 (5 bases). The CDR3 loop spans 14 amino acids. Germline CDR1 reads LNHDA; CDR2 reads SQIVND (reference sequence). Trimming removed 5 bases at V and 0 bases at J, with 8 bases between. The chain's CDR3 is CASSPGTSGNTIYF. The CDR3 nucleotides are TGTGCCAGTAGTCCCGGGACCTCTGGAAACACCATATATTTT.

The CDR3 reads CALISGGPGNEQFF. The CDR3 DNA reads as TGTGCTTTAATCTCCGGGGGGCCTGGCAATGAGCAGTTCTTC. This rearrangement joins TRBV30 to TRBJ2-1; a weak D match, TRBD2 (7 bases). Germline V CDR1 and CDR2: GTSNPN, SVGIG (reference sequence). CDR3 length equals 14 residues.

The rearrangement links TRBV29-1 to TRBJ2-7; D possibly corresponds to TRBD2 (6 bases). The germline V and J ends were trimmed by 2 bases and 3 bases, with 14 bases remaining between them. Germline loops: CDR1 SQVTM, CDR2 ANQGSEA. The CDR3 consists of 14 residues. The CDR3 DNA sequence: TGCAGCGTTGAATCCGCGGGGACGGACTACGAGCAGTACTTC. Translating gives CSVESAGTDYEQYF.

This clone was counted between two and nine times. The rearrangement links TRBV29-1 to TRBJ1-5; D not resolved. The CDR3 runs to 13 residues. V lost 4 bases and J 4 bases, leaving 11 bases between the germline ends. Looked up from germline, CDR1 is SQVTM and CDR2 is ANQGSEA. The CDR3 nucleotides read TGCAGCGTTGGTGCAGTAAGGAATCAGCCCCAGCATTTT. Translation gives CSVGAVRNQPQHF.

Only a few counts were recorded for this clone. The chain joins TRBV19 to TRBJ1-6; D is perhaps TRBD1 (6 bases). Germline V CDR1 and CDR2: LNHDA, SQIVND (reference sequence). V was trimmed by 6 bases and J by 9 bases, leaving 21 bases between them. This CDR3 is 16 amino acids long. The DNA for the CDR3 is TGTGCCAGTAGCGACCAACAGGGAGTACGAACTTCACCCCTCCACTTT. Translation gives CASSDQQGVRTSPLHF.

The V call is TRBV6-5, the J call TRBJ2-7, with D possibly matching TRBD2 (6 bases). The CDR3 is 14 amino acids. Germline values: CDR1 MNHEY, CDR2 SVGAGI. Trimming pared 0 bases from V and 6 bases from J, leaving 12 bases between. The chain's CDR3 is CASSYSSRGFEQYF. The CDR3 DNA reads TGTGCCAGCAGTTACTCGAGCCGGGGGTTCGAGCAGTACTTC.

This clone was detected only once. The chain joins TRBV7-9 to TRBJ2-7; the D gene is possibly TRBD1 (5 bases). Germline values: CDR1 SEHNR, CDR2 FQNEAQ (reference sequence). Trimming removed 5 bases from V and 2 bases from J, with 10 bases in between. This CDR3 is 13 amino acids long. The DNA for the CDR3 is TGTGCCAGCAGCCTTGACAGTACCTACGAGCAGTACTTC. Translating gives CASSLDSTYEQYF.

This clone has more than one count but fewer than ten. The V and J genes are TRBV9 and TRBJ2-7; the D gene is possibly TRBD1 (5 bases). The CDR3 loop spans 15 amino acids. Trimming removed 0 bases from V and 6 bases from J, with 16 bases in between. Germline V gene sequence: CDR1 SGDLS, CDR2 YYNGEE. The chain's CDR3 is CASSVAATVGAEQYF. The CDR3 DNA sequence: TGTGCCAGCAGCGTAGCGGCAACAGTAGGGGCCGAGCAGTACTTC.

The chain uses TRBV5-4 and TRBJ2-7; TRBD2 might be the D (7 bases). V was pared by 0 bases and J by 0 bases, with 10 bases between. The CDR3 runs 15 residues. Germline V gene data show CDR1 as SGHNT and CDR2 as YYREEE (reference sequence). The CDR3 nucleotides are TGTGCCAGCAGCTTGGATGCGGGGGCCTCCTACGAGCAGTACTTC. It specifies CASSLDAGASYEQYF. Complete variable domain (other parts from reference TRBV5-4 and TRBJ2-7): ETGVTQSPTHLIKTRGQQVTLRCSSQSGHNTVSWYQQALGQGPQFIFQYYREEENGRGNFPPRFSGLQFPNYSSELNVNALELDDSALYLCASSLDAGASYEQYFGPGTRLTVT.

The chain uses TRBV30 and TRBJ2-2; a possible D gene is TRBD1 (6 bases). V lost 2 bases and J 1 base, leaving 14 bases between the germline ends. In germline, CDR1 is GTSNPN, CDR2 SVGIG (reference sequence). This CDR3 region has 16 residues. The DNA for the CDR3 is TGTGCCTGGAGTCATCCGGGACAACTGAACACCGGGGAGCTGTTTTTT. Protein sequence: CAWSHPGQLNTGELFF.

This chain connects TRBV19 to TRBJ2-3; D tentatively reads TRBD1 or TRBD2 (5 bases each). V shed 3 bases and J shed 1 base, with 5 bases lying between them. The CDR3 covers 13 residues. Germline values: CDR1 LNHDA, CDR2 SQIVND (reference sequence). CDR3: CASSMGGTDTQYF. The CDR3 DNA sequence: TGTGCCAGTAGTATGGGGGGCACAGATACGCAGTATTTT.

The rearrangement links TRBV6-1 to TRBJ2-5, with TRBD1 matching over 10 bases. The junction had 10 bases not matched to a gene; V was cut back by 11 bases and J by 1 base. In germline, CDR1 is MNHNS, CDR2 SASEGT. The CDR3 sequence is 15 residues long. CDR3 nucleotides: TGTGCCGCCCACCCGGGACAGGGGCGCCAAGAGACCCAGTACTTC. Translation: CAAHPGQGRQETQYF.

The V and J genes are TRBV7-2 and TRBJ2-7, with no clear D. Per germline, CDR1 SGHTA and CDR2 FQGNSA. V lost 4 bases and J 5 bases, leaving 12 bases between the germline ends. The CDR3 has 13 residues. The CDR3 region is CASSSGFGNEQYF. DNA for the CDR3: TGTGCCAGCAGCTCCGGATTTGGGAACGAGCAGTACTTC.

This clone was seen a few times. J is TRBJ2-1 and V is TRBV29-1, with D uncertain. Per the germline V gene, CDR1 is SQVTM and CDR2 is ANQGSEA. The CDR3 covers 10 residues. The ends were cut back, 7 bases at V and 5 bases at J, with 6 bases in the middle. DNA of the CDR3: TGCAGCGCAGCCCACAATGAGCAGTTCTTC. Translated: CSAAHNEQFF.

The rearrangement uses TRBV5-4 and TRBJ2-6, with 12 bases identical to TRBD1. V shed 4 bases, J shed 4 bases, and the junction held 9 bases outside the gene matches. Germline loops: CDR1 SGHNT, CDR2 YYREEE (reference sequence). The length of the CDR3 is 18 residues. The CDR3 DNA follows: TGTGCCAGCAGCCCCGGGGGACAGGGGGCTGCAGGGGCCAACGTCCTGACTTTC. It specifies CASSPGGQGAAGANVLTF.

The CDR3 protein is CASSEVLRSDTQYF. The CDR3 coding sequence is TGTGCCAGCAGTGAGGTGCTCCGCTCGGATACGCAGTATTTT. The chain joins TRBV2 to TRBJ2-3; D unresolved. CDR3 length equals 14 residues. Trimming took 3 bases from V and 6 from J, leaving 13 bases between them. Germline V lookup: CDR1 SNHLY, CDR2 FYNNEI.

The chain employs TRBV29-1 and TRBJ2-7; D gene ambiguous. CDR3 length: 11 residues. Trimming cost V 4 bases and J 7 bases, with 11 bases left between them. The V gene's germline CDR1 is SQVTM and CDR2 ANQGSEA. DNA for the CDR3: TGCAGCGTTGCGGTTGCTGAGGAGCAGTACTTC. The encoded protein is CSVAVAEEQYF.

The chain recombines TRBV9 with TRBJ1-2; 7 bases match TRBD1. The CDR3 loop spans 15 amino acids. Germline V CDR1 and CDR2: SGDLS, YYNGEE. V lost 1 base to trimming and J lost 4 bases; unmatched junction nucleotides: 7. The CDR3 spells CASSVRGQLPYGYTF. The DNA for the CDR3 is TGTGCCAGCAGCGTACGGGGACAGTTACCCTATGGCTACACCTTC.

A few counts support this clone. J is TRBJ2-1 and V is TRBV5-4, with 7 bases fitting TRBD1. Germline CDR1 SGHNT, CDR2 YYREEE (reference sequence). Trimming removed 4 bases from V and 2 bases from J; junction bases left unmatched: 6. This CDR3 region has 15 residues. CDR3 amino acids: CASSRQGTTYNEQFF. CDR3 nucleotides: TGTGCCAGCAGCCGACAGGGAACCACCTACAATGAGCAGTTCTTC.

This clone was detected once. The rearrangement uses TRBV7-2 and TRBJ2-3, with 7 bases identical to TRBD2. This CDR3 spans 14 amino acids. Germline CDR1 reads SGHTA; CDR2 reads FQGNSA. J was trimmed by 3 bases and V by 6 bases; bases with no gene match: 6. The CDR3 loop reads CASSDARGTDTQYF. The CDR3, as DNA: TGTGCCAGCAGTGACGCGCGGGGGACAGATACGCAGTATTTT.